This entry features one T cell receptor beta chain sequence. The CDR3 runs to 14 residues. V gave up 8 bases and J gave up 4 bases; unmatched junction bases: 8. Germline V gene lookup returns CDR1 LNHDA and CDR2 SQIVND (reference sequence). The sample comes from a study of blood T cell repertoires in COVID-19. The wider study: Samples came from the United States, Italy and Spain, spanning acute and convalescent COVID-19. From T cells, B-cell-depleted T cells, or PBMCs came the material, which was cDNA or gDNA.

Authors' data handling: Nucleated cell counts were estimated from reference gene primer amplification. The data were produced by immunoSEQ multiplex PCR, yet TCRdb's version contains in-frame clones alone and is incomplete. The V and J calls and clone size are taken from that table; D and trimming were inferred from the DNA. The sample contains 58,000 or so clones, approximately 90% of which appear only once. The rearrangement uses TRBV19 and TRBJ2-3, with TRBD2 matching over 8 bases. The sample consisted of peripheral blood. This TCR was sampled from a woman in her seventies with active COVID-19. The CDR3 DNA reads as TGTGCCAGTGGGACTAGAATTGGCGCAGATACGCAGTATTTT. Translation gives CASGTRIGADTQYF.